The 27 T cell receptor beta chains given below trace back to one sample, sequenced in a study of T cell responses to AZD1222 COVID-19 vaccine. TCRdb's table, derived via immunoSEQ multiplex PCR, lists solely in-frame clones and lacks some. The data hold roughly 140,000 clones, with approximately 91% observed a single time. Sequenced material: peripheral blood, taken 28 days after the second AZD1222 dose. These TCRs come from an adult who received the AZD1222 COVID-19 vaccine.

The J gene is TRBJ1-1, the V gene TRBV14; D perhaps matches TRBD1 (5 bases). Deletions cut 4 bases from V and 4 bases from J, with 16 bases between. The CDR3 is 15 residues long. Germline lookup yields CDR1 SGHDN and CDR2 FVKESK. The CDR3 spells CASSPLRGYGTEAFF. For the CDR3, the DNA is TGTGCCAGCAGCCCACTAAGGGGATACGGCACTGAAGCTTTCTTT.

The rearrangement links TRBV5-1 to TRBJ1-5; no clear D. With 0 bases removed from V and 7 bases from J, the gap between germline ends came to 11 bases. This CDR3 spans 14 amino acids. From germline, CDR1 is SGHRS and CDR2 YFSETQ. DNA of the CDR3: TGCGCCAGCAGCTTGGACATGCTAGGACAGCCCCAGCATTTT. Translation: CASSLDMLGQPQHF.

V and J are TRBV19 and TRBJ1-1; possibly TRBD1 for D (5 bases). The V gene's germline CDR1 is LNHDA and CDR2 SQIVND (reference sequence). The CDR3 extends over 14 amino acids. The V end lost 4 bases, the J end lost 6 bases, and 15 bases lay between the germline ends. DNA for the CDR3: TGTGCCAGTAGTAACCAGGGAGTGGATTCTGAAGCTTTCTTT. Translating it yields CASSNQGVDSEAFF.

The chain carries TRBV5-1 and TRBJ2-5, with 9 bases matching TRBD2. The CDR3 loop spans 18 amino acids. The germline gives CDR1 SGHRS, CDR2 YFSETQ. Trimming removed 7 bases from V and 0 bases from J; junction bases left unmatched: 16. CDR3 nucleotides: TGCGCCAGCTCCCCCCAGGTGATTAGCGGGGGCTACCAAGAGACCCAGTACTTC. It codes for CASSPQVISGGYQETQYF.

The V call is TRBV7-8, the J call TRBJ2-1; 7 bases are shared with TRBD2. CDR1 and CDR2 (germline): SGHVS, FQNEAQ. The CDR3 runs 16 residues. V was pared by 6 bases and J by 3 bases, with 11 bases of the junction left unmatched. The CDR3 region is CASSGVWRGFYNEQFF. In DNA form, the CDR3 reads TGTGCCAGCAGTGGAGTATGGCGGGGGTTCTACAATGAGCAGTTCTTC.

The V and J genes are TRBV7-2 and TRBJ2-7, with D unresolved. The CDR3 extends over 16 amino acids. Germline CDR1 SGHTA, CDR2 FQGNSA. Trimming took 0 bases from V and 3 from J, leaving 15 bases between them. The CDR3 region is CASSLALDGEDYEQYF. The CDR3 bases are TGTGCCAGCAGCTTAGCTCTGGACGGAGAGGACTACGAGCAGTACTTC.

The chain carries TRBV2 and TRBJ1-4, with 7 bases aligning to TRBD1. The CDR3 runs 15 residues. The junction had 7 bases not matched to a gene; V was cut back by 6 bases and J by 3 bases. Germline V gene data show CDR1 as SNHLY and CDR2 as FYNNEI. The CDR3 bases are TGTGCCAGCAGCGGATTCACAGGGGCTAATGAAAAACTGTTTTTT. It specifies CASSGFTGANEKLFF.

The rearrangement uses TRBV7-2 and TRBJ1-2, with TRBD1 matching 8 bases. Unmatched junction bases numbered 6, after V lost 7 bases and J lost 2 bases. In germline, CDR1 is SGHTA, CDR2 FQGNSA. The CDR3 consists of 14 residues. CDR3 sequence (DNA): TGTGCCAGCATCGGACAGGGAGCCAACTATGGCTACACCTTC. Amino acid sequence: CASIGQGANYGYTF. Full variable domain (rest looked up from reference TRBV7-2 and TRBJ1-2): GAGVSQSPSNKVTEKGKDVELRCDPISGHTALYWYRQSLGQGLEFLIYFQGNSAPDKSGLPSDRFSAERTGGSVSTLTIQRTQQEDSAVYLCASIGQGANYGYTFGSGTRLTVV.

The chain joins TRBV12-3 or TRBV12-4 to TRBJ2-7; possible D gene TRBD1, 6 bases. The length of the CDR3 is 13 residues. V dropped 0 bases and J dropped 5 bases, with 8 bases sitting between them. For the CDR3, the DNA is TGTGCCAGCAGTTTAGCGGGGGCTGACGAGCAGTACTTC. Translating gives CASSLAGADEQYF.

This clone was seen just once. The rearrangement joins TRBV14 to TRBJ1-2; D gene uncertain. The germline gives CDR1 SGHDN, CDR2 FVKESK. The CDR3 runs 14 residues. Trimming pared 4 bases from V and 1 base from J, leaving 10 bases between. The CDR3 here is CASSPSRINYGYTF. The CDR3 bases are TGTGCCAGCAGCCCTTCCAGGATTAACTATGGCTACACCTTC.

V usage is TRBV19 and J usage is TRBJ1-4, with D hard to call. Trimming removed 3 bases from V and 7 bases from J, with 15 bases in between. CDR1 is LNHDA, CDR2 SQIVND, per germline (reference sequence). The CDR3 is 15 residues long. The DNA of the CDR3 is TGTGCCAGTAGTATCGGACCTGGATGGGGTGAAAAACTGTTTTTT. It codes for CASSIGPGWGEKLFF.

This clone was recorded only once. The J gene is TRBJ2-1, the V gene TRBV18; D gene uncertain. The CDR3 consists of 15 residues. From germline, CDR1 is KGHSH and CDR2 LQKENI. V was clipped by 3 bases and J by 1 base, with 10 bases between them. CDR3 region: CASSPGSTSYNEQFF. The DNA of the CDR3 is TGTGCCAGCTCACCGGGGTCTACTTCCTACAATGAGCAGTTCTTC.

This clone has only one observation. The rearrangement uses TRBV4-2 and TRBJ1-1; 7 bases map to TRBD1. Germline V gives CDR1 LGHNA, CDR2 YNFKEQ. The CDR3 is 14 amino acids. V dropped 2 bases and J dropped 3; count of bases not matched to a gene: 3. CDR3 in DNA: TGTGCCAGCAGCCAATACAGGGGTGACACTGAAGCTTTCTTT. Its translation is CASSQYRGDTEAFF.

The chain combines TRBV3-1 (or the pseudogene TRBV3-2) with TRBJ2-1; D ambiguous. The V end lost 4 bases, the J end lost 10 bases, and 11 bases lay between the germline ends. The CDR3 extends over 12 amino acids. CDR1 and CDR2 (germline): LGHDT, YNNKEL (reference sequence). CDR3 sequence (DNA): TGTGCCAGCAGCCCCCGATACGACGAGCAGTTCTTC. It is translated as CASSPRYDEQFF.

The chain couples TRBV4-2 to TRBJ2-1, with TRBD2 matching over 9 bases. Losses at the gene ends were 0 bases for V and 7 bases for J; bases not matched to a gene: 10. This CDR3 region has 17 residues. Germline CDR1 LGHNA, CDR2 YNFKEQ. The CDR3, as DNA: TGTGCCAGCAGCCAAGATTGGCGGGGGGGCCTCTTAAATGAGCAGTTCTTC. Amino acids: CASSQDWRGGLLNEQFF.

The V gene is TRBV7-2, the J gene TRBJ2-1, with D maybe TRBD1 (5 bases). Germline CDR1 SGHTA, CDR2 FQGNSA. The length of the CDR3 is 16 residues. Trimming took off 3 bases at V and 2 bases at J, with 14 bases between the two ends. The CDR3 DNA follows: TGTGCCAGCAGCTTTAGAGTACAGGCCGCCTACAATGAGCAGTTCTTC. Protein product: CASSFRVQAAYNEQFF.

This clone was detected only once. The chain is built from TRBV5-1 and TRBJ1-3; 7 bases are a match to TRBD1. The CDR3 sequence is 13 residues long. V lost 4 bases to trimming and J lost 9 bases; unmatched junction nucleotides: 7. Germline V lookup: CDR1 SGHRS, CDR2 YFSETQ. The CDR3 reads CASSLRTGGTIYF. CDR3 DNA: TGCGCCAGCAGCCTCAGGACAGGCGGCACCATATATTTT.

The chain is built from TRBV27 and TRBJ2-3; D gene ambiguous. The CDR3 length is 15 residues. Per the germline V gene, CDR1 is MNHEY and CDR2 is SMNVEV (reference sequence). V lost 5 bases, J lost 0 bases, and 12 bases lay in between. CDR3 bases: TGTGCCAGCAGTCCAGGTACGCGGAGCACAGATACGCAGTATTTT. This gives the protein CASSPGTRSTDTQYF.

The chain is built from TRBV3-1 (or the pseudogene TRBV3-2) and TRBJ1-3; tentative D call: TRBD1 (6 bases). V was clipped by 8 bases and J by 0 bases, with 14 bases between them. Per germline, CDR1 LGHDT and CDR2 YNNKEL (reference sequence). CDR3 length equals 15 residues. CDR3 protein: CASGRTAISGNTIYF. The DNA for the CDR3 is TGTGCCAGCGGTCGGACAGCCATCTCTGGAAACACCATATATTTT.

This chain connects TRBV6-5 to TRBJ2-3; D gene unclear. Trimming took off 6 bases at V and 1 base at J, with 14 bases between the two ends. CDR3 length: 15 amino acids. Germline V gene sequence: CDR1 MNHEY, CDR2 SVGAGI. CDR3 sequence: CASRPLGIRTDTQYF. CDR3 coding DNA: TGTGCCAGCAGGCCCTTGGGTATACGCACAGATACGCAGTATTTT.

J is TRBJ1-1 and V is TRBV2; D perhaps matches TRBD1 (5 bases). Germline-derived CDR1 and CDR2 are SNHLY and FYNNEI. Trimming stripped 6 bases from V and 4 bases from J, with 18 bases between. The CDR3 is made up of 15 amino acids. In nucleotides, the CDR3 is TGTGCCAGCAGGGCCCGACAGCAGCGGGCCACTGAAGCTTTCTTT. Residues: CASRARQQRATEAFF.

The chain employs TRBV3-1 (or the pseudogene TRBV3-2) and TRBJ2-2; 14 bases fit TRBD2. The CDR3 is made up of 19 amino acids. Germline values: CDR1 LGHDT, CDR2 YNNKEL (reference sequence). The junction had 3 bases not matched to a gene; V was cut back by 0 bases and J by 0 bases. CDR3: CASSQDLTSGRANTGELFF. The CDR3 nucleotides read TGTGCCAGCAGCCAAGATCTGACTAGCGGGAGGGCGAACACCGGGGAGCTGTTTTTT.

V and J are TRBV27 and TRBJ2-3, with 8 bases fitting TRBD1. Trimming at V came to 1 base and at J to 7 bases, leaving 10 bases not matched to a gene. The V gene's germline CDR1 is MNHEY and CDR2 SMNVEV (reference sequence). The CDR3 is made up of 16 amino acids. This CDR3 is CASSLYADRGRYTQYF. In nucleotides, the CDR3 is TGTGCCAGCAGTTTATATGCCGACAGGGGACGGTATACGCAGTATTTT.

The gene calls are TRBV4-1 and TRBJ2-7; D unclear. From germline, CDR1 is MGHRA and CDR2 YSYEKL. The V gene lost 1 base and the J gene lost 0 bases, with 10 bases spanning the gap. This CDR3 contains 15 residues. The CDR3 nucleotides read TGCGCCAGCAGCCAAGTCTTCGGCACCTCCTACGAGCAGTACTTC. This gives the protein CASSQVFGTSYEQYF.

This chain links TRBV6-5 with TRBJ2-1; possible D gene TRBD2, 6 bases. The germline V gene has CDR1 MNHEY and CDR2 SVGAGI. V was clipped by 4 bases and J by 14 bases, with 12 bases between them. CDR3 length: 11 amino acids. The CDR3 DNA follows: TGTGCCAGCAGTTCCGGGGAGGCAGAGTTCTTC. Its protein is CASSSGEAEFF.

The chain employs TRBV27 and TRBJ1-6, with D perhaps matching TRBD1 (6 bases). Trimming stripped 6 bases from V and 8 bases from J, with 14 bases between. The CDR3 has 14 residues. CDR1 and CDR2 from the germline V gene are MNHEY and SMNVEV (reference sequence). The CDR3 DNA reads as TGTGCCAGCAGGGGGACAAGCGACTATTCACCCCTCCACTTT. This encodes CASRGTSDYSPLHF.

The chain joins TRBV2 to TRBJ2-7; 7 bases align to TRBD1. CDR1 is SNHLY, CDR2 FYNNEI, per germline. The CDR3 totals 12 residues. With V trimmed by 5 bases and J by 6 bases, 4 bases remained unmatched. CDR3 residues: CASSTYRGEQYF. Here the CDR3 DNA reads TGTGCCAGCAGTACCTACAGGGGCGAGCAGTACTTC.